This T cell receptor (beta chain) was sequenced for a study of blood T cell repertoires in COVID-19. The wider study: Material from acute and convalescent COVID-19 was sourced from the United States, Italy and Spain.

Germline-derived CDR1 and CDR2 are SQVTM and ANQGSEA. The V segment lost 7 bases and the J segment 4 bases; nucleotides outside the gene matches: 10. This CDR3 has 14 residues. The authors' processing: Amplification from reference gene primers served as the basis for estimated nucleated cell counts. Libraries were prepared by immunoSEQ multiplex PCR; TCRdb keeps only in-frame clonotypes and omits some of them. V, J and clone size are those of that table, while D and trimming were read from the DNA. Among roughly 180,000 clones listed, 85% to 90% were seen once. Symptom resolution, clearance, or two negative PCRs marked the recovered donors of Cohort 3.

This sequence was found in a man aged 40-49 years who had recovered from COVID-19. The chain joins TRBV29-1 to TRBJ2-1; 7 positions match TRBD1. Sequenced input: PBMCs or T cells enriched from blood (not recorded which). CDR3 bases: TGCAGCGCGGAAGGGGGACAGTTATACAATGAGCAGTTCTTC. It is translated as CSAEGGQLYNEQFF.